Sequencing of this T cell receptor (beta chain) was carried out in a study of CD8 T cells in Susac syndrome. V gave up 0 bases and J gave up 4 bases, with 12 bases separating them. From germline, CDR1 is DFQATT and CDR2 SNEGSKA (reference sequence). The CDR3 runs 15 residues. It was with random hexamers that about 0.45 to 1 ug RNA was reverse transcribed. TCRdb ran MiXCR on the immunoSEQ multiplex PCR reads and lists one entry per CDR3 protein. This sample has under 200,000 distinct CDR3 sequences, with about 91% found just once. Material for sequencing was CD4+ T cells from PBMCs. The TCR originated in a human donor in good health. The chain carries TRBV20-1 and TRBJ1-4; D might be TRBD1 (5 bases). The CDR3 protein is CSAREAAGHNEKLFF. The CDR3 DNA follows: TGCAGTGCTAGAGAGGCGGCCGGACATAATGAAAAACTGTTTTTT.